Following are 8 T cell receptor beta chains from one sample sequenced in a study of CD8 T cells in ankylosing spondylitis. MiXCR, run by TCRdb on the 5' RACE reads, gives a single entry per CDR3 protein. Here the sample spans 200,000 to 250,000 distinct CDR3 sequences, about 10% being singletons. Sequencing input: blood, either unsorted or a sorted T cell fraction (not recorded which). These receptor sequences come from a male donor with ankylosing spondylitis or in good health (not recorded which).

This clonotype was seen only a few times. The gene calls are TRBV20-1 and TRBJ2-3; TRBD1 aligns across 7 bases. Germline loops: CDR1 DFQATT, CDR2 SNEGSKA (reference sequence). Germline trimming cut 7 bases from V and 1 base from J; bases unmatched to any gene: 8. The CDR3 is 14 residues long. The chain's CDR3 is CSGEGGRGTDTQYF. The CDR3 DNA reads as TGCAGTGGGGAAGGGGGCCGGGGCACAGATACGCAGTATTTT.

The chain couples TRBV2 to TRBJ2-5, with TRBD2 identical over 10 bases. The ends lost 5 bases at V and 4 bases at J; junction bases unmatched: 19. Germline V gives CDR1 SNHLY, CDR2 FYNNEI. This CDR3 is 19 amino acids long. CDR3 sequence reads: CASSLGPLASGGPAETQYF. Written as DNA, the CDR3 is TGTGCCAGCAGTTTAGGGCCGCTAGCTAGCGGGGGCCCAGCAGAGACCCAGTACTTC.

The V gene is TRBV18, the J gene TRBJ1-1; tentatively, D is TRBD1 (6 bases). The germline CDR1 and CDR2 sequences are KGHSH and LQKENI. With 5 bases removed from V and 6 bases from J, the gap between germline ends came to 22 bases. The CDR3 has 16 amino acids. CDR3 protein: CASSASLGAGNAEAFF. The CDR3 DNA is TGTGCCAGCTCAGCAAGTTTGGGGGCGGGTAACGCTGAAGCTTTCTTT.

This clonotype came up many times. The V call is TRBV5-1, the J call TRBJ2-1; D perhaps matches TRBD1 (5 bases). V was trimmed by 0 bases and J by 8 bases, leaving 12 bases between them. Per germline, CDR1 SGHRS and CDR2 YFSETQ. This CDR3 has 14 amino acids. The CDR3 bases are TGCGCCAGCAGCTTGGCGGCCCCCAGGGATGAGCAGTTCTTC. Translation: CASSLAAPRDEQFF.

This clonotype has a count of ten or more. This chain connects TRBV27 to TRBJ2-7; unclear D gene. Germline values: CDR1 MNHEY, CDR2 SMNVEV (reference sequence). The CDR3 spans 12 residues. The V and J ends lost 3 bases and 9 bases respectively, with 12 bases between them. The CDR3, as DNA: TGTGCCAGCAGTTTTAGTGGGGTTCGGCAGTACTTC. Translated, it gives CASSFSGVRQYF.

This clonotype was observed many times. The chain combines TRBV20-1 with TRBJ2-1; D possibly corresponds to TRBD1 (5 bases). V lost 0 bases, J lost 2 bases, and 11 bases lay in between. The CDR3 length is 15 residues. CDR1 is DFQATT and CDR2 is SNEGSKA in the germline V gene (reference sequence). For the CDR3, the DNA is TGCAGTGCTAGAGAAACAGGATTGACCTACAATGAGCAGTTCTTC. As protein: CSARETGLTYNEQFF.

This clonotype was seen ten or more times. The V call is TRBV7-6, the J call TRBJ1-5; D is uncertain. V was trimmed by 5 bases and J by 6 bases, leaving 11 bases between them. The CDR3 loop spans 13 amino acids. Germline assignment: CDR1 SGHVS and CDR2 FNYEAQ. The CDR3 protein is CASSELVSQPQHF. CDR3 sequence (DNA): TGTGCCAGCAGCGAGTTGGTTTCTCAGCCCCAGCATTTT.

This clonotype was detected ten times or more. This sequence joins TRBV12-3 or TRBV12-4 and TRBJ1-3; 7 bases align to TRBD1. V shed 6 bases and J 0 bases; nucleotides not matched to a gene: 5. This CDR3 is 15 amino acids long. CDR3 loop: CASRPGGASGNTIYF. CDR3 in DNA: TGTGCCAGCAGGCCAGGGGGGGCCTCTGGAAACACCATATATTTT.